This T cell receptor beta chain was identified in a study of T-cell reconstitution after alpha-beta-depleted transplantation in children. Preparing the TCRbeta library involved the use of unique molecular identifiers. TCRdb redid the calling of the PCR reads with MiXCR, one entry per CDR3 protein. Of some 120,000 distinct CDR3 sequences listed, about a tenth are singletons. Deletions cut 7 bases from V and 6 bases from J, with 10 bases between. This CDR3 spans 12 amino acids. Germline-derived CDR1 and CDR2 are MDHEN and SYDVKM. Notes on the study in general: Reportedly, alpha-beta T cells present about two months post-transplant originated from several hundred expanded clones of graft origin.

This clonotype was counted ten times or more. What it recognizes is unknown. The sample here was PBMCs, taken before TCRalphabeta/CD19-depleted stem cell transplant. The J gene is TRBJ2-1, the V gene TRBV28; D is unresolved. The sequence was collected from a boy younger than 10 with acute lymphoblastic leukemia, due to receive a stem cell transplant. CDR3 nucleotide sequence: TGTGCCAGCACCACGAACATCAATGAGCAGTTCTTC. This encodes CASTTNINEQFF. Variable domain in full (rest from reference TRBV28 and TRBJ2-1): DVKVTQSSRYLVKRTGEKVFLECVQDMDHENMFWYRQDPGLGLRLIYFSYDVKMKEKGDIPEGYSVSREKKERFSLILESASTNQTSMYLCASTTNINEQFFGPGTRLTVL.